This entry features one T cell receptor beta chain sequence. The entry originates in a study of blood T cell repertoires in COVID-19. Only in-frame clones appear in the TCRdb table, and some are missing; sequencing was by immunoSEQ multiplex PCR. The repertoire has about 56,000 clones, around 90% of them found once; the top ten carry 3.5%. V shed 0 bases, J shed 9 bases, and the junction held 8 bases outside the gene matches. The V gene's germline CDR1 is SGHRS and CDR2 YFSETQ. CDR3 length equals 15 residues. The specimen sequenced was peripheral blood. The rearrangement joins TRBV5-1 to TRBJ2-1; 8 nucleotides match TRBD2. The TCR comes from a man aged 50 to 59 with active COVID-19. The CDR3 loop reads CASSLAGGAWVEQFF. CDR3 nucleotides: TGCGCCAGCAGCTTGGCCGGGGGGGCCTGGGTTGAGCAGTTCTTC.